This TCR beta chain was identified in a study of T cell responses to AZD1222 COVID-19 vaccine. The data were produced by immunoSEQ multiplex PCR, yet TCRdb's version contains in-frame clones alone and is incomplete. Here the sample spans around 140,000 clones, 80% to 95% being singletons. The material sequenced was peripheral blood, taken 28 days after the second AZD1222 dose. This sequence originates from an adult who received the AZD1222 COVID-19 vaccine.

CDR3 in DNA: TGTGCCAGCAGCTTATTGGGACTAGCGGTTACCGGGGAGCTGTTTTTT. Amino acids: CASSLLGLAVTGELFF. The chain uses TRBV7-2 and TRBJ2-2, with 11 bases lining up with TRBD2. V gave up 2 bases and J gave up 5 bases; unmatched junction bases: 4. This CDR3 region has 16 residues. Germline V gene sequence: CDR1 SGHTA, CDR2 FQGNSA.